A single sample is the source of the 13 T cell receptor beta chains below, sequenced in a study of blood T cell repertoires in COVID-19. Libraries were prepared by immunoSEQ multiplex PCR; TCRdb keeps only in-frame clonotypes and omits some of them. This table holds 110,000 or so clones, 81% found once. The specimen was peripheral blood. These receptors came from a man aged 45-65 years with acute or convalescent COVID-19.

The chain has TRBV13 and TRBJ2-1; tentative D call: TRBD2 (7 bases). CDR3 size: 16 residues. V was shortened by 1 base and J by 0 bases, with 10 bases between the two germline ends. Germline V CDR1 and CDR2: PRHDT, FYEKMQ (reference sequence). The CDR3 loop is CASSLERGASYNEQFF. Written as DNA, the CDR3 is TGTGCCAGCAGCTTAGAACGGGGGGCCTCCTACAATGAGCAGTTCTTC.

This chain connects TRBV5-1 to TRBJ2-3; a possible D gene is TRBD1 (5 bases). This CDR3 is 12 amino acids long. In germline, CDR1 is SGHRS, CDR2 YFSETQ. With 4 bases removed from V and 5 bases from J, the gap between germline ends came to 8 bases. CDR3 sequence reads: CASSIGQDTQYF. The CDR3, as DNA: TGCGCCAGCAGCATTGGACAAGATACGCAGTATTTT.

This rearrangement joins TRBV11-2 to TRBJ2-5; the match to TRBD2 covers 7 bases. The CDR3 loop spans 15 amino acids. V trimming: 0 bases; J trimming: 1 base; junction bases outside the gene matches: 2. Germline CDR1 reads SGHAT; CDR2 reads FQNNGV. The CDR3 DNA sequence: TGTGCCAGCAGCTTAGACGGGGGGACCCAAGAGACCCAGTACTTC. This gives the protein CASSLDGGTQETQYF.

The CDR3 region is CASSVSRGEAFYTGELFF. The DNA of the CDR3 is TGTGCCAGCAGCGTATCTCGGGGGGAAGCATTCTACACCGGGGAGCTGTTTTTT. The chain joins TRBV9 to TRBJ2-2; TRBD2 matches at 7 bases. The V gene's germline CDR1 is SGDLS and CDR2 YYNGEE. This CDR3 spans 18 amino acids. The V and J ends lost 1 base and 3 bases, in that order; junction bases with no gene match: 12. Filled out from reference TRBV9 and TRBJ2-2, the complete variable domain reads DSGVTQTPKHLITATGQRVTLRCSPRSGDLSVYWYQQSLDQGLQFLIQYYNGEERAKGNILERFSAQQFPDLHSELNLSSLELGDSALYFCASSVSRGEAFYTGELFFGEGSRLTVL.

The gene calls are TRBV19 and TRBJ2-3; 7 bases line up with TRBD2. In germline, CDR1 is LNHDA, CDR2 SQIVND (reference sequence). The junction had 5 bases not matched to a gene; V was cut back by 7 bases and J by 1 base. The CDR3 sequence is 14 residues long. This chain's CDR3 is CASKIRGGTDTQYF. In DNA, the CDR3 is TGTGCCAGTAAGATTCGGGGGGGCACAGATACGCAGTATTTT.

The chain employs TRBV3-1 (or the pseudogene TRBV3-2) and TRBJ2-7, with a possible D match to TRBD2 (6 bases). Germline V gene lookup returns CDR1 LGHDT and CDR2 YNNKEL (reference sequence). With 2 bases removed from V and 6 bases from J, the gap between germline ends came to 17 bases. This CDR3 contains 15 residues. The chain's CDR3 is CASSQNVGRGIEQYF. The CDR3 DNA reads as TGTGCCAGCAGCCAAAACGTTGGGCGGGGTATCGAGCAGTACTTC.

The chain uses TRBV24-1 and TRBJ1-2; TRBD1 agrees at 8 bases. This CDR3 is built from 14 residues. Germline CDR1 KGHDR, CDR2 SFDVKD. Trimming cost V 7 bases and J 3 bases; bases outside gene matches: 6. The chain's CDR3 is CATSPPGQDYGYTF. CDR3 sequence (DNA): TGTGCCACCAGCCCTCCGGGACAGGACTATGGCTACACCTTC.

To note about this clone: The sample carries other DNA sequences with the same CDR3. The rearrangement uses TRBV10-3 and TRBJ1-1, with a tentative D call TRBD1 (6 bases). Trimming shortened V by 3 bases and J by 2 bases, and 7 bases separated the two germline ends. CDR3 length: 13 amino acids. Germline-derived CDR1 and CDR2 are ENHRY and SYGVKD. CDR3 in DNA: TGTGCCATCAGTGACAGGGGTAACACTGAAGCTTTCTTT. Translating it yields CAISDRGNTEAFF.

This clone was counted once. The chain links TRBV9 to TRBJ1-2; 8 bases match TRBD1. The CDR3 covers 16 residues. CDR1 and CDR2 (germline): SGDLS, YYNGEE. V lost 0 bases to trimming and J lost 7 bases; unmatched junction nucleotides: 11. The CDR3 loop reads CASSVGVGQGLAGYTF. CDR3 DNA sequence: TGTGCCAGCAGCGTAGGAGTCGGACAGGGTTTGGCTGGCTACACCTTC.

CDR3 sequence reads: CASSLGANSPLHF. In DNA form, the CDR3 reads TGTGCCAGCAGCTTGGGGGCAAATTCACCCCTCCACTTT. The chain is built from TRBV5-5 and TRBJ1-6, with D uncertain. There are 13 residues in the CDR3. Trimming removed 0 bases at V and 7 bases at J, with 5 bases between. Germline V gene lookup returns CDR1 SGHKS and CDR2 YYEKEE (reference sequence).

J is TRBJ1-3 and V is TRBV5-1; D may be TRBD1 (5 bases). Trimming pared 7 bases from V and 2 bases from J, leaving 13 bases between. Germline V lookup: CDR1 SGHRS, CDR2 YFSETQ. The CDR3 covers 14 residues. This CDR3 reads CASAPGDPGNTIYF. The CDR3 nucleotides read TGCGCCAGCGCTCCGGGGGACCCTGGAAACACCATATATTTT.

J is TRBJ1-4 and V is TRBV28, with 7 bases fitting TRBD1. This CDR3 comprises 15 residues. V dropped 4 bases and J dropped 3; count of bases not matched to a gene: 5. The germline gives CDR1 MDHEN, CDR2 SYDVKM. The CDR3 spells CASSSTGTANEKLFF. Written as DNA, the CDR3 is TGTGCCAGCAGTTCTACCGGGACAGCTAATGAAAAACTGTTTTTT. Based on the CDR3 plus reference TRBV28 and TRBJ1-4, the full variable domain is DVKVTQSSRYLVKRTGEKVFLECVQDMDHENMFWYRQDPGLGLRLIYFSYDVKMKEKGDIPEGYSVSREKKERFSLILESASTNQTSMYLCASSSTGTANEKLFFGSGTQLSVL.

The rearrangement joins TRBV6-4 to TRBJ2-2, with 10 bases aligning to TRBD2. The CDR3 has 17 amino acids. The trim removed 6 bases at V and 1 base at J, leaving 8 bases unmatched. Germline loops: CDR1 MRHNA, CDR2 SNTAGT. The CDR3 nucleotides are TGTGCCAGCAGCGCCGCACTAGCGGGGCTGAACACCGGGGAGCTGTTTTTT. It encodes CASSAALAGLNTGELFF.